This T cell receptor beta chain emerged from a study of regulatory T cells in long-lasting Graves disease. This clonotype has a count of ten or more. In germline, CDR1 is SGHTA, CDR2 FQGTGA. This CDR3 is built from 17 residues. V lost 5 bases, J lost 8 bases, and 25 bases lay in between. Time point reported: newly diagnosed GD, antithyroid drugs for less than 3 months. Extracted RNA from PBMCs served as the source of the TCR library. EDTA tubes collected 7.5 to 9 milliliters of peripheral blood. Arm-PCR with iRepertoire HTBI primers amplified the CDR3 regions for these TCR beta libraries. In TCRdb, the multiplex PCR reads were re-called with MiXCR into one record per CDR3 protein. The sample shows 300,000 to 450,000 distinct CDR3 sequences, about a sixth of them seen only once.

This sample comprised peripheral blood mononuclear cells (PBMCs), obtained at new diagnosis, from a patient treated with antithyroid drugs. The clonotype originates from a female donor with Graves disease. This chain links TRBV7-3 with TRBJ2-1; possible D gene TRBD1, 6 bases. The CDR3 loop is CASSRMGGTGRLDEQFF. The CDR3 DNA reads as TGTGCCAGCAGCCGCATGGGCGGTACAGGGCGACTCGATGAGCAGTTCTTC.